This T cell receptor beta chain was identified during a study of CD8+ T cells in alopecia areata. Points from the study as a whole: Normal skin's resident alphabeta T cells are sequenced alongside lesional scalp T cells. It was less clear whether patients shared TCRs than it was in mice, possibly because of HLA.

Reverse transcription of extracted RNA yielded cDNA, which provided the sequencing template. Sequencing was performed with immunoSEQ multiplex PCR; in TCRdb, only in-frame clones are kept and a portion is missing. The sample lists 90,000 to 120,000 clones, about 50% seen once, with roughly 25% in the top ten. Peripheral blood and lesional scalp punch biopsies were taken from alopecia areata patients. As concerns this clone: What it recognizes is unknown.

This TCR was recovered from a human donor with alopecia areata. Sequencing input: NKG2D-low CD8+ T cells sorted from blood.

The CDR3 here is CASSRYRGGAAKNIQYF. CDR3 in DNA: TGTGCCAGCAGCCGATACAGGGGAGGGGCGGCCAAAAACATTCAGTACTTC. V usage is TRBV7-8 and J usage is TRBJ2-4, with D perhaps TRBD1 or TRBD2 (7 bases each). The germline V and J ends were trimmed by 5 bases and 1 base, with 18 bases remaining between them. Germline V gene data show CDR1 as SGHVS and CDR2 as FQNEAQ. This CDR3 region has 17 residues.